This T cell receptor beta chain was captured in a study of blood T cell repertoires in COVID-19. Overall study: Some COVID-19 samples were acute and others convalescent; all came from the United States, Italy and Spain. In each case, the material was cDNA or gDNA derived from T cells, B-cell-depleted T cells, or PBMCs.

Original analysis: Quantification of nucleated cells was approximated via reference gene primer amplification. Generated by immunoSEQ multiplex PCR, the TCRdb table keeps only in-frame clones and is missing some. The DNA was the basis for D and trimming; V, J and clone size are from that table. There are 150,000 to 200,000 clones in the sample; about 80% occur only once, and 6% to 7.5% lies in the top ten. The CDR3 contains 15 residues. Germline CDR1 reads LNHNV; CDR2 reads YYDKDF (reference sequence). Trimming pared 0 bases from V and 1 base from J, leaving 6 bases between. The sample consisted of peripheral blood. The sequence was obtained from a man between 65 and 79 years old with active or convalescent COVID-19. The chain is built from TRBV15 and TRBJ1-4; TRBD1 might be the D (6 bases). CDR3 in amino acids: CATSRDRGTNEKLFF. The CDR3 region has the DNA TGTGCCACCAGCAGAGACAGGGGAACTAATGAAAAACTGTTTTTT.